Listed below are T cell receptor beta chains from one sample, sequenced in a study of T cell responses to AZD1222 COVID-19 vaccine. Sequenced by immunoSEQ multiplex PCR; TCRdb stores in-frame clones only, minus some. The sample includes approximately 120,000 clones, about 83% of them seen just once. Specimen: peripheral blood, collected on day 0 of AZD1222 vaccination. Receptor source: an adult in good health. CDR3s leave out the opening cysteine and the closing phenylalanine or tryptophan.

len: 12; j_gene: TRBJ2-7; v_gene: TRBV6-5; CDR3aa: ASSSPGTSYEQY
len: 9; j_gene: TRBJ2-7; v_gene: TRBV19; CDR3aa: ASTSGYEQY
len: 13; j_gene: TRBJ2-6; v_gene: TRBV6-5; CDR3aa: ASKQGAAGANVLT
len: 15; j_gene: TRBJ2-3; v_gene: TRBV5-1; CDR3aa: ASSLAVGSAHTDTQY
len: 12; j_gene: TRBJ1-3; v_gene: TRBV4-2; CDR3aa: ASSQTTGSDTIY
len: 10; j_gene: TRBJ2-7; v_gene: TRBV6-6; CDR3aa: ASMATAYEQY
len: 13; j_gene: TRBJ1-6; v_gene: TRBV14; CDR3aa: ASSQSRGYNSPLH
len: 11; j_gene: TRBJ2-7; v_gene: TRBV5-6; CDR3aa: ASSLRLYYEQY
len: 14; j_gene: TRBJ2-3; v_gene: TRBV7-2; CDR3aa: ASSQGLSRFTDTQY
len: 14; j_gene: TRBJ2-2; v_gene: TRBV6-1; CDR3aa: ASSEVLGANTGELF
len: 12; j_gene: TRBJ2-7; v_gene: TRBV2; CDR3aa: ASSGDGPSYEQY
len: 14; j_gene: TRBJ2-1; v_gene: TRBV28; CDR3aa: ATRASGSRIGNEQF
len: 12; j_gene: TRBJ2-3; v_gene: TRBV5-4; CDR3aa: ASSPPGATDTQY
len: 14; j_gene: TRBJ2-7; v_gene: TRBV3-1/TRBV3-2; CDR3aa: ASSQEPGLLAGEQY
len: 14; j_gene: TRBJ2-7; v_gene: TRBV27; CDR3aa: AIPPSWREASYEQY
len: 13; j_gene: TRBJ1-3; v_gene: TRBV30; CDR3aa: AWSVDSSGGNTIY
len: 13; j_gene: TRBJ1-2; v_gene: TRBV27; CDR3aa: ASSPAAYRFYGYT
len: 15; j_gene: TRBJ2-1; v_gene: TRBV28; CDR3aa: ASSSRYSSSRYNEQF
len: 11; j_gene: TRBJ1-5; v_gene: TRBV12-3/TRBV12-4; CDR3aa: ASRTGVGQPQH
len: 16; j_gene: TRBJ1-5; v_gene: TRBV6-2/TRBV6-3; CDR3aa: ASSYVPGQDPSNQPQH
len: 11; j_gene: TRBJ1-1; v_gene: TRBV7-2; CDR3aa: ASSPRLNTEAF
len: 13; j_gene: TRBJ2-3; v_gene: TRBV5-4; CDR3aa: ASSPVGRSTDTQY
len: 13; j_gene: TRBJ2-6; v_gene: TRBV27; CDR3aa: ASSFGTTGANVLT
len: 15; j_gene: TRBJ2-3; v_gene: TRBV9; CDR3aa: ASSAFVGTGGVDTQY
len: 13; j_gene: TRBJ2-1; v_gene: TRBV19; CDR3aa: ASSTGGGPYNEQF
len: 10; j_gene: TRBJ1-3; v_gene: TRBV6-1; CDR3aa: ASSESQNTIY
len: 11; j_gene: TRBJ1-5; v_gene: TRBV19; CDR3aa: ASSPDTDQPQH
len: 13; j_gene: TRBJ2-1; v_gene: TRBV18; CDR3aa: ASSPPRGLYNEQF
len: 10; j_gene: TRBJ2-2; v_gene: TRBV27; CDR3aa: ASSWGTGELF
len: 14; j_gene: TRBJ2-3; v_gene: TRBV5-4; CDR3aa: ASSPVGGLGTDTQY
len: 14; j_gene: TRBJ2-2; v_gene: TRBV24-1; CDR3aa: ATSAARTQLSGELF
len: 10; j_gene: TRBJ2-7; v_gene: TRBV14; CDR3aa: ASSQYSYEQY
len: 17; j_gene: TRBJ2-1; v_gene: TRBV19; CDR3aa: ASSIDLSSGRGRYNEQF
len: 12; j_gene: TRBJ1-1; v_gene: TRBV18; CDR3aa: ASSQGERNTEAF
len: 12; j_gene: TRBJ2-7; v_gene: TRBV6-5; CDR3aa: ASSLGQGHRGQY
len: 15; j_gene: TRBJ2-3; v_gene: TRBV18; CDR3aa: ASSPPGLAGITDTQY
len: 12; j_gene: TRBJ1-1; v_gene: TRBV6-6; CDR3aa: ALNRGGSNTEAF
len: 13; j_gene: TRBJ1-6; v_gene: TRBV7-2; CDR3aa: ASSSRGRGGSPLH
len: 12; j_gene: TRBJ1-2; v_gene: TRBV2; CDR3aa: ASSEETGVRGYT
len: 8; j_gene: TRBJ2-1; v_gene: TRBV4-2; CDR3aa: ASGHNEQF